The 13 T cell receptor beta chains reported below all come from one sample, sequenced in a study of blood T cell repertoires in COVID-19. The method was immunoSEQ multiplex PCR; TCRdb's version includes in-frame clones alone and lacks a portion of them. Counted here are more than 150,000 clones, roughly four fifths occurring once; the ten biggest clones make up approximately 13%. Sequences were obtained from peripheral blood. These receptors originate from a man aged 50 to 60 who had recovered from COVID-19.

V is TRBV15 and J is TRBJ2-2; tentatively, D is TRBD2 (5 bases). Germline V CDR1 and CDR2: LNHNV, YYDKDF (reference sequence). Trimming took 5 bases from V and 7 from J, leaving 17 bases between them. CDR3 size: 15 residues. The CDR3 DNA reads as TGTGCCACCAGCCCAAACGCACATGGAGGCGGGGAGCTGTTTTTT. It translates to CATSPNAHGGGELFF.

V usage is TRBV15 and J usage is TRBJ1-2; TRBD1 is a possible D gene (5 bases). Trimming left V 7 bases short and J 4 bases short, with 10 bases between. Germline V lookup: CDR1 LNHNV, CDR2 YYDKDF (reference sequence). There are 12 residues in the CDR3. The CDR3 reads CATKQGGYGYTF. The CDR3 coding sequence is TGTGCCACCAAGCAGGGAGGCTATGGCTACACCTTC.

This clone was seen a handful of times. The genes are TRBV2 and TRBJ1-2; D gene uncertain. The CDR3 has 14 residues. Per germline, CDR1 SNHLY and CDR2 FYNNEI. The V end was cut by 2 bases, the J end by 10 bases, with 17 bases between. The CDR3, as DNA: TGTGCCAGCAGTGAAAGCTGGACTTTATACGACTACACCTTC. The encoded protein is CASSESWTLYDYTF.

The V gene is TRBV24-1, the J gene TRBJ2-2; possibly TRBD2 for D (7 bases). This CDR3 has 14 amino acids. The V and J ends lost 4 bases and 6 bases respectively, with 11 bases between them. Germline V gene lookup returns CDR1 KGHDR and CDR2 SFDVKD. The CDR3 loop reads CATSERGLPGELFF. In nucleotides, the CDR3 is TGTGCCACCAGTGAGCGGGGGCTCCCCGGGGAGCTGTTTTTT.

The rearrangement uses TRBV7-3 and TRBJ2-5, with 11 bases lining up with TRBD1. V was clipped by 5 bases and J by 6 bases; unmatched bases: 5. This CDR3 is built from 14 residues. Per germline, CDR1 SGHTA and CDR2 FQGTGA. CDR3 amino acids: CASSVGQGVKTQYF. CDR3 DNA: TGTGCCAGCAGCGTGGGACAGGGGGTAAAGACCCAGTACTTC.

The chain recombines TRBV6-5 with TRBJ2-7; D is possibly TRBD2 (5 bases). This CDR3 has 13 residues. Germline CDR1 reads MNHEY; CDR2 reads SVGAGI. The ends were cut back, 7 bases at V and 5 bases at J, with 15 bases in the middle. CDR3 sequence reads: CASMRVHLDEQYF. Here the CDR3 DNA reads TGTGCCAGCATGAGGGTCCACCTAGACGAGCAGTACTTC.

The genes are TRBV6-5 and TRBJ2-5; the match to TRBD1 covers 8 bases. The CDR3 extends over 13 amino acids. The germline gives CDR1 MNHEY, CDR2 SVGAGI. The junction had 5 bases not matched to a gene; V was cut back by 6 bases and J by 5 bases. CDR3: CASRDRADETQYF. The CDR3 coding sequence is TGTGCCAGCAGGGACAGGGCGGACGAGACCCAGTACTTC.

The chain links TRBV11-2 to TRBJ2-7, with 9 bases aligning to TRBD2. CDR3 length: 14 residues. The ends lost 5 bases at V and 2 bases at J; junction bases unmatched: 4. Germline CDR1 is SGHAT and CDR2 is FQNNGV. CDR3 sequence: CASSPSGVAYEQYF. DNA of the CDR3: TGTGCCAGCAGCCCTAGCGGGGTGGCCTACGAGCAGTACTTC.

This clone was found once. V and J are TRBV7-3 and TRBJ1-1; a possible D gene is TRBD1 (5 bases). The germline CDR1 and CDR2 sequences are SGHTA and FQGTGA. Trimming removed 4 bases at V and 0 bases at J, with 6 bases between. CDR3 length equals 13 residues. The CDR3 region is CASSSTVNTEAFF. DNA of the CDR3: TGTGCCAGCAGCTCGACAGTGAACACTGAAGCTTTCTTT. Together with reference TRBV7-3 and TRBJ1-1, the CDR3 gives the full variable domain: GAGVSQTPSNKVTEKGKYVELRCDPISGHTALYWYRQSLGQGPEFLIYFQGTGAADDSGLPNDRFFAVRPEGSVSTLKIQRTERGDSAVYLCASSSTVNTEAFFGQGTRLTVV.

The V gene is TRBV28, the J gene TRBJ2-7, with 8 bases aligning to TRBD2. From germline, CDR1 is MDHEN and CDR2 SYDVKM. The CDR3 runs to 14 residues. With 6 bases clipped from V and 5 bases from J, the junction kept 9 bases outside the gene matches. The CDR3 bases are TGTGCCAGCAGCCGGCGGGCGGGAGGAGACGAGCAGTACTTC. It encodes CASSRRAGGDEQYF.

The J gene is TRBJ2-5, the V gene TRBV27; TRBD1 might be the D (6 bases). CDR3 size: 14 residues. CDR1 is MNHEY and CDR2 is SMNVEV in the germline V gene (reference sequence). V gave up 5 bases and J gave up 3 bases, with 13 bases separating them. The CDR3 region has the DNA TGTGCCAGCAGTGTGACAGGCCCCAAAGAGACCCAGTACTTC. As protein: CASSVTGPKETQYF.

The V and J genes are TRBV5-4 and TRBJ2-4; 12 bases line up with TRBD2. Trimming cost V 0 bases and J 5 bases; bases outside gene matches: 0. This CDR3 comprises 15 residues. Germline assignment: CDR1 SGHNT and CDR2 YYREEE (reference sequence). The CDR3 loop reads CASSLGLAGENIQYF. CDR3 nucleotide sequence: TGTGCCAGCAGCTTGGGACTAGCGGGAGAAAACATTCAGTACTTC. The whole variable domain, remainder taken from reference TRBV5-4 and TRBJ2-4, is ETGVTQSPTHLIKTRGQQVTLRCSSQSGHNTVSWYQQALGQGPQFIFQYYREEENGRGNFPPRFSGLQFPNYSSELNVNALELDDSALYLCASSLGLAGENIQYFGAGTRLSVL.

V is TRBV7-9 and J is TRBJ1-3; unclear D gene. Per germline, CDR1 SEHNR and CDR2 FQNEAQ (reference sequence). This CDR3 has 14 residues. Trimming cost V 3 bases and J 2 bases, with 8 bases left between them. CDR3 amino acids: CASSLTATGNTIYF. CDR3 DNA sequence: TGTGCCAGCAGCTTGACTGCGACTGGAAACACCATATATTTT.